The table lists the clone carrying this T cell receptor (beta chain) with many counts. Its antigen is still unknown. TCR beta CDR3 region amplification was performed from RNA transcripts. RT-PCR in the first round (using the HTBI primer set) targeted the TCR CDR3. A single record per CDR3 protein comes from TCRdb applying MiXCR to the multiplex PCR reads. Here the sample spans 700,000 or so distinct CDR3 sequences, more than 14% being singletons. This entry comes from a study of T cells in Graves' hyperthyroidism and ophthalmopathy. Ophthalmopathy in the patients scored at least 3 on Clinical Activity Score and at least 4 on NOSPECS grade, lasting under 3 months. Study results and caveats: Among clonotypes expanded in thyroid above 0.001, most were also found in blood.

Germline CDR1 is SGHNT and CDR2 is YENEEA. The ends were cut back, 2 bases at V and 5 bases at J, with 4 bases in the middle. This CDR3 is 12 amino acids long. The sequence was collected from a woman in her 50s with Graves' ophthalmopathy. The rearrangement links TRBV11-3 to TRBJ2-1; D is unresolved. The sequencing sample was made of blood. CDR3 loop: CASSLMNNEQFF. The CDR3 DNA follows: TGTGCCAGCAGCTTAATGAACAATGAGCAGTTCTTC.